This T cell receptor (beta chain) came from a study of cytomegalovirus exposure and HLA in healthy donors. Study as a whole: Both the 120 validation repertoires and the approximately 700 first-cohort repertoires used the same platform, as reported by a later analysis.

The donors were part of the roughly 110-subject validation cohort, which stood apart from the roughly 700-subject first cohort. This table comes from immunoSEQ multiplex PCR, and its TCRdb copy is limited to in-frame clones, with some not included. The sample consists of some 41,000 clones, 90% to 95% of them appearing once. The study, taken as a whole, reports: The CMV antigen specificity of a few CMV-associated chains was confirmed through in vitro analysis.

The germline CDR1 and CDR2 sequences are SQVTM and ANQGSEA. J was trimmed by 8 bases and V by 7 bases; bases with no gene match: 9. The CDR3 contains 13 residues. Turning to this clone: Its target is unknown.

This TCR was sampled from a woman younger than 35 in good health and CMV-seronegative. This chain connects TRBV29-1 to TRBJ1-4; 8 nucleotides line up with TRBD1. The source material was PBMCs. The CDR3 DNA reads TGCAGCGCCCGACAGGGGTGGGACGAAAAACTGTTTTTT. It encodes CSARQGWDEKLFF.